This T cell receptor (beta chain) was sequenced during a study of post-analysis software for immune sequencing data. General observations from the study: F measure clustering grouped samples strongly by preparation batch. The study found TRBV5-6, TRBV5-1 and TRBV20-1 among five or six TRBV segments more frequent in patients than controls.

Note on this clonotype: Its antigen is undetermined.

The CDR3 contains 16 residues. Germline V lookup: CDR1 LNHNV, CDR2 YYDKDF (reference sequence). The V gene end was trimmed by 7 bases and the J gene end by 0 bases; junction bases not matched to a gene: 11. Built from TCR beta cDNA, the libraries had unique molecular identifiers in them. One entry per CDR3 protein, called by TCRdb with MiXCR from the PCR reads. The sample lists about half a million distinct CDR3 sequences, roughly 46% occurring once. The chain employs TRBV15 and TRBJ2-5, with 7 bases lining up with TRBD1. Material: blood. The receptor comes from a girl aged 5 to 17 with multiple sclerosis. DNA of the CDR3: TGTGCCACCACCACGGACAGGCGCGGGTACCAAGAGACCCAGTACTTC. It translates to CATTTDRRGYQETQYF. The variable domain in full, completed from reference TRBV15 and TRBJ2-5, reads DAMVIQNPRYQVTQFGKPVTLSCSQTLNHNVMYWYQQKSSQAPKLLFHYYDKDFNNEADTPDNFQSRRPNTSFCFLDIRSPGLGDTAMYLCATTTDRRGYQETQYFGPGTRLLVL.